This T cell receptor (beta chain) originates from a study of T cell responses to AZD1222 COVID-19 vaccine. Sequenced by immunoSEQ multiplex PCR; TCRdb stores in-frame clones only, minus some. This table has under 200,000 clones, around 90% appearing once. This clonotype was sampled from an adult in good health. Sequenced here: peripheral blood, sampled on day 0 of AZD1222 vaccination.

The DNA for the CDR3 is TGTGCCAGCAGTTTTCTTTGGACTAGCGGGACCATAACCGGGGAGCTGTTTTTT. Encoded protein: CASSFLWTSGTITGELFF. This sequence joins TRBV5-4 and TRBJ2-2; 12 nucleotides match TRBD2. In germline, CDR1 is SGHNT, CDR2 YYREEE (reference sequence). The ends lost 5 bases at V and 5 bases at J; junction bases unmatched: 13. The CDR3 runs 18 residues.